This paragraph covers one TCR beta chain sequence. This sample is drawn from a study of blood T cell repertoires in COVID-19. Original processing notes: Reference gene primer amplification gave nucleated cell count estimates. Measured with immunoSEQ multiplex PCR; TCRdb has only the in-frame clones, and not every one. That table furnishes V, J and clone size, whereas the DNA furnished D and trimming. This table holds roughly 670,000 clones, around 90% found once. The CDR3 loop spans 16 amino acids. Germline loops: CDR1 SGDLS, CDR2 YYNGEE. J was trimmed by 5 bases and V by 0 bases; bases with no gene match: 10.

Specimen: peripheral blood. The chain recombines TRBV9 with TRBJ1-2; 7 bases are shared with TRBD1. This clonotype was obtained from a woman aged 18-29 years with acute or convalescent COVID-19. This CDR3 is CASSVGGGRSRYGYTF. The CDR3, as DNA: TGTGCCAGCAGCGTAGGAGGGGGCAGGAGTCGGTATGGCTACACCTTC. The whole variable domain, remainder taken from reference TRBV9 and TRBJ1-2, is DSGVTQTPKHLITATGQRVTLRCSPRSGDLSVYWYQQSLDQGLQFLIQYYNGEERAKGNILERFSAQQFPDLHSELNLSSLELGDSALYFCASSVGGGRSRYGYTFGSGTRLTVV.